This T cell receptor (beta chain) is drawn from a study of radiotherapy plus CTLA-4 blockade in lung cancer. Here immunoSEQ multiplex PCR was the method, and the copy in TCRdb shows in-frame clones only, minus some. The sample holds about 31,000 clones; almost 80% are singletons and the top ten take 6.5% to 9%. V was pared by 3 bases and J by 4 bases, with 13 bases between. The CDR3 consists of 14 residues. CDR1 is GTSNPN, CDR2 SVGIG, per germline (reference sequence). Specimen: peripheral blood, collected from a patient treated with radiotherapy plus ipilimumab. This receptor was obtained from a human donor with non-small cell lung cancer who had stable disease on radiotherapy plus ipilimumab. The rearrangement links TRBV30 to TRBJ2-1; D unresolved. The CDR3 sequence is CAWRDADLYNEQFF. The CDR3 nucleotides read TGTGCCTGGAGGGACGCGGACCTTTACAATGAGCAGTTCTTC.